This entry lists 20 T cell receptor beta chains sequenced from one sample in a study of graft-versus-host responses after intestinal transplantation. These receptors' antigens are unknown. The data were produced by immunoSEQ multiplex PCR, yet TCRdb's version contains in-frame clones alone and is incomplete. The sample lists approximately 100,000 clones, 90% to 95% occurring once. This specimen consisted of unstimulated CD8+ T cells sorted from spleen or lymph node cells, obtained before intestinal transplant. The receptors shown here come from a human donor who received an intestinal transplant.

V is TRBV27 and J is TRBJ2-5, with D perhaps TRBD2 (5 bases). Per germline, CDR1 MNHEY and CDR2 SMNVEV (reference sequence). The germline V and J ends were trimmed by 4 bases and 1 base, with 7 bases remaining between them. The CDR3 is 13 amino acids. The CDR3 coding sequence is TGTGCCAGCAGTTCGAGGGCCCAAGAGACCCAGTACTTC. Translation: CASSSRAQETQYF.

The DNA for the CDR3 is TGTGCCAGCACCCCTAGCGGGGACCAAGAGACCCAGTACTTC. Amino acid sequence: CASTPSGDQETQYF. V and J are TRBV7-9 and TRBJ2-5; TRBD2 matches 9 bases. The CDR3 has 14 amino acids. Germline V gene sequence: CDR1 SEHNR, CDR2 FQNEAQ (reference sequence). V was pared by 7 bases and J by 0 bases, with 3 bases of the junction left unmatched. Based on the CDR3 plus reference TRBV7-9 and TRBJ2-5, the full variable domain is DTGVSQNPRHKITKRGQNVTFRCDPISEHNRLYWYRQTLGQGPEFLTYFQNEAQLEKSRLLSDRFSAERPKGSFSTLEIQRTEQGDSAMYLCASTPSGDQETQYFGPGTRLLVL.

The chain carries TRBV6-5 and TRBJ2-7, with 11 positions matching TRBD1. Germline CDR1 and CDR2: MNHEY and SVGAGI. This CDR3 is built from 15 residues. V lost 2 bases to trimming and J lost 1 base; unmatched junction nucleotides: 1. The CDR3: CASSYGTGGSYEQYF. The CDR3 DNA reads as TGTGCCAGCAGTTACGGGACAGGGGGATCCTACGAGCAGTACTTC.

This clone has a single count. The chain is built from TRBV11-2 and TRBJ2-7, with a possible D match to TRBD2 (6 bases). CDR1 is SGHAT and CDR2 is FQNNGV in the germline V gene. The CDR3 covers 15 residues. Between the trimmed V and J ends, which lost 2 bases and 3 bases, there was a span of 14 bases. The CDR3 DNA reads as TGTGCCAGCAGCTTATCCCCGGGACTGTTCTACGAGCAGTACTTC. As protein: CASSLSPGLFYEQYF.

The chain couples TRBV5-1 to TRBJ2-5, with 8 bases lining up with TRBD2. V shed 7 bases and J 5 bases; nucleotides not matched to a gene: 13. The CDR3 runs to 15 residues. The V gene's germline CDR1 is SGHRS and CDR2 YFSETQ. The CDR3 region has the DNA TGCGCCAGCGCCGACTGGCCGGGGGGGCAGGAGACCCAGTACTTC. It yields the protein CASADWPGGQETQYF.

V usage is TRBV5-1 and J usage is TRBJ1-2, with a tentative D call TRBD1 (5 bases). Germline lookup yields CDR1 SGHRS and CDR2 YFSETQ. The CDR3 is 16 residues long. V was trimmed by 0 bases and J by 0 bases, leaving 12 bases between them. In nucleotides, the CDR3 is TGCGCCAGCAGCTTGGCCTCCGGGGGTTCTAACTATGGCTACACCTTC. It encodes CASSLASGGSNYGYTF.

This chain uses TRBV4-1 with TRBJ1-5, with D uncertain. The V and J ends lost 3 bases and 1 base respectively, with 7 bases between them. This CDR3 comprises 14 residues. Germline CDR1 and CDR2: MGHRA and YSYEKL. The CDR3 sequence is CASSHGGSNQPQHF. Here the CDR3 DNA reads TGCGCCAGCAGCCACGGCGGAAGCAATCAGCCCCAGCATTTT.

The V and J genes are TRBV7-9 and TRBJ2-7; possibly TRBD1 for D (6 bases). The germline V gene encodes CDR1 SEHNR and CDR2 FQNEAQ (reference sequence). V lost 5 bases to trimming and J lost 3 bases, with 17 bases between them. The CDR3 contains 15 residues. The CDR3 sequence: CASSPPSTGSYEQYF. The CDR3, as DNA: TGTGCCAGCAGCCCCCCCTCCACAGGGAGCTACGAGCAGTACTTC.

The V and J genes are TRBV6-1 and TRBJ2-3; 7 bases agree with TRBD2. Germline-derived CDR1 and CDR2 are MNHNS and SASEGT. J was trimmed by 5 bases and V by 8 bases; bases with no gene match: 10. The CDR3 is 14 residues long. DNA for the CDR3: TGTGCCAGCTGGCGGGACTACGTTGAAGATACGCAGTATTTT. This translates into CASWRDYVEDTQYF.

This chain joins TRBV18 and TRBJ2-7; tentatively, D is TRBD2 (5 bases). The V end lost 3 bases, the J end lost 4 bases, and 16 bases lay between the germline ends. CDR1 is KGHSH, CDR2 LQKENI, per germline. The CDR3 contains 15 residues. Written as DNA, the CDR3 is TGTGCCAGCTCACCGAGGGCGTCCGGTGGGTACGAGCAGTACTTC. Translating gives CASSPRASGGYEQYF. Full variable domain (missing parts from reference TRBV18 and TRBJ2-7): NAGVMQNPRHLVRRRGQEARLRCSPMKGHSHVYWYRQLPEEGLKFMVYLQKENIIDESGMPKERFSAEFPKEGPSILRIQQVVRGDSAAYFCASSPRASGGYEQYFGPGTRLTVT.

The rearrangement links TRBV25-1 to TRBJ1-3; 7 bases match TRBD1. This CDR3 has 15 residues. The germline V gene encodes CDR1 MGHDK and CDR2 SYGVNS. V shed 4 bases, J shed 0 bases, and the junction held 3 bases outside the gene matches. CDR3 residues: CASSGNRGSGNTIYF. The CDR3 coding sequence is TGTGCCAGCAGTGGGAACAGGGGCTCTGGAAACACCATATATTTT.

The chain carries TRBV10-2 and TRBJ2-7, with 7 nucleotides matching TRBD1. The germline CDR1 and CDR2 sequences are WSHSY and SAAADI. The CDR3 has 12 amino acids. V shed 6 bases, J shed 5 bases, and the junction held 4 bases outside the gene matches. This CDR3 reads CASRTGIHEQYF. The CDR3 DNA reads as TGCGCCAGCAGGACAGGGATCCACGAGCAGTACTTC.

The chain joins TRBV27 to TRBJ2-7, with unresolved D. Between the trimmed V and J ends, which lost 4 bases and 0 bases, there was a span of 4 bases. In germline, CDR1 is MNHEY, CDR2 SMNVEV (reference sequence). CDR3 length: 12 amino acids. CDR3 nucleotides: TGTGCCAGCAGTTCTCCCTCCTACGAGCAGTACTTC. Encoded protein: CASSSPSYEQYF.

The rearrangement links TRBV4-2 to TRBJ1-5; 7 nucleotides match TRBD1. V lost 0 bases, J lost 2 bases, and 7 bases stayed unmatched. Germline lookup yields CDR1 LGHNA and CDR2 YNFKEQ. The CDR3 has 17 amino acids. The CDR3 coding sequence is TGTGCCAGCAGCCAAGATTCTTCCGGACAGGGCAATCAGCCCCAGCATTTT. Protein: CASSQDSSGQGNQPQHF.

The chain carries TRBV5-1 and TRBJ2-7; TRBD2 matches at 7 bases. The V and J ends lost 4 bases and 5 bases, in that order; junction bases with no gene match: 3. The CDR3 has 12 amino acids. Germline assignment: CDR1 SGHRS and CDR2 YFSETQ. CDR3 loop: CASSAGVHEQYF. The CDR3 DNA reads TGCGCCAGCAGCGCGGGGGTCCACGAGCAGTACTTC.

The chain joins TRBV29-1 to TRBJ2-1; no definite D call. Trimming removed 4 bases at V and 10 bases at J, with 14 bases between. Germline assignment: CDR1 SQVTM and CDR2 ANQGSEA. The CDR3 extends over 12 amino acids. The CDR3 protein is CSVGGSSREQFF. CDR3 coding DNA: TGCAGCGTTGGTGGTAGCTCGCGGGAGCAGTTCTTC.

The chain combines TRBV30 with TRBJ1-4; tentatively, D is TRBD1 (5 bases). V shed 5 bases and J shed 10 bases, with 17 bases lying between them. Germline V gene data show CDR1 as GTSNPN and CDR2 as SVGIG (reference sequence). CDR3 length: 13 residues. The CDR3 DNA is TGTGCCTGGTCCGGGACTTCGGTTGGAAAACTGTTTTTT. Amino acid sequence: CAWSGTSVGKLFF.

V is TRBV7-6 and J is TRBJ2-1; TRBD2 aligns across 10 bases. The CDR3 is 15 residues long. The J segment lost 6 bases and the V segment lost 2 bases, leaving 4 bases of the junction unmatched. Germline V CDR1 and CDR2: SGHVS, FNYEAQ. The CDR3 DNA reads TGTGCCAGCAGCTTAAGCGGGGGGGCCCCCAATGAGCAGTTCTTC. Translated: CASSLSGGAPNEQFF.

The chain links TRBV11-3 to TRBJ2-3; D unclear. This CDR3 comprises 12 residues. Germline V gene lookup returns CDR1 SGHNT and CDR2 YENEEA. V gave up 1 base and J gave up 6 bases, with 5 bases separating them. CDR3 DNA sequence: TGTGCCAGCAGCTTAGCCTCGGATACGCAGTATTTT. Residues: CASSLASDTQYF.

This chain connects TRBV5-4 to TRBJ2-3, with D uncertain. Germline assignment: CDR1 SGHNT and CDR2 YYREEE (reference sequence). Trimming cost V 3 bases and J 5 bases, with 7 bases left between them. This CDR3 has 12 amino acids. Here the CDR3 reads CASSSHEDTQYF. The CDR3 bases are TGTGCCAGCAGCTCGCATGAAGATACGCAGTATTTT.